These T cell receptor beta chains were read from a single sample in a study of blood T cell repertoires in COVID-19. Data came from immunoSEQ multiplex PCR; TCRdb stores just in-frame clones and leaves some out. The sample holds roughly 110,000 clones, over 80% seen once. Sequences were obtained from peripheral blood. These receptors originate from an older woman with acute or convalescent COVID-19. Both conserved end residues are part of each CDR3. The D gene is left open where the match is weak. Size tells how often a clone was seen (once, few, many) or the class of an expanded clone, and some rows leave it out.

TRBJ2-7 TRBD1 TRBV9 - TGTGCCAGCAGCGTCTCTGACAGGGGGCGAAGGTACTTC CASSVSDRGRRYF
TRBJ2-2 TRBD2 TRBV5-4 - TGTGCCAGCAGCCCGCAAACTAGCGGGGGACCCACCGGGGAGCTGTTTTTT CASSPQTSGGPTGELFF
TRBJ1-2 - TRBV30 - TGTGCCTGGAGAGGGGTCTATGGCTACACCTTC CAWRGVYGYTF
TRBJ1-2 - TRBV18 few TGTGCCAGCTCAACGACGGTGGAGGACTATGGCTACACCTTC CASSTTVEDYGYTF
TRBJ1-2 - TRBV3-1/TRBV3-2 - TGTGCCAGCAGCCAAGATCGGCGAGGGATCTATGGCTACACCTTC CASSQDRRGIYGYTF
TRBJ1-1 TRBD1 TRBV11-2 - TGTGCCAGCAGCTACCGGGACAGGAACACTGAAGCTTTCTTT CASSYRDRNTEAFF
TRBJ2-3 TRBD2 TRBV9 - TGTGCCAGCAGCGGTAGCGGGGGGTCCGCAGATACGCAGTATTTT CASSGSGGSADTQYF
TRBJ1-4 - TRBV2 - TGTGCCAGCACAGGGACAAACCGAGAGGCAACTAATGAAAAACTGTTTTTT CASTGTNREATNEKLFF
TRBJ2-7 - TRBV9 - TGTGCCAGCAGCGTAGTGGACAGTGCCTACGAGCAGTACTTC CASSVVDSAYEQYF
TRBJ2-3 - TRBV9 - TGTGCCAGCAGCGTCCGGGACATCACAGATACGCAGTATTTT CASSVRDITDTQYF
TRBJ2-5 TRBD1 TRBV7-6 - TGTGCCAGCAGCGACCGGGACAGGGGGCAAGAGACCCAGTACTTC CASSDRDRGQETQYF
TRBJ1-2 - TRBV6-5 - TGTGCCAGCAGTATGGGAACAGGGTCCTTCTACACCTTC CASSMGTGSFYTF
TRBJ2-7 TRBD1 TRBV11-1 - TGTGCCAGCAGCCCCTGGGGACAGGGGGAGGACGAGCAGTACTTC CASSPWGQGEDEQYF
TRBJ1-4 - TRBV3-1/TRBV3-2 few TGTGCCAGCAGCCCTGGACAGATTGCAACTAATGAAAAACTGTTTTTT CASSPGQIATNEKLFF
TRBJ2-7 TRBD2 TRBV18 once TGTGCCAGCTCACGCGCTAGCGGGGAATACGAGCAGTACTTC CASSRASGEYEQYF
TRBJ2-3 TRBD2 TRBV15 - TGTGCCACCAGCAGACGTGGGGGGGGTACAGATACGCAGTATTTT CATSRRGGGTDTQYF
TRBJ1-6 TRBD1 TRBV7-8 - TGTGCCAGCAGCTCTACTCGCGGGACAGCTTATAATTCACCCCTCCACTTT CASSSTRGTAYNSPLHF
TRBJ2-7 - TRBV13 - TGTGCCAGCTCTCCGGAGGGGCCCCACCACGAGCAGTACTTC CASSPEGPHHEQYF
TRBJ2-5 - TRBV11-3 - TGTGCCAGCAGCTTAGGACTAGTAGGAGATCAAGAGACCCAGTACTTC CASSLGLVGDQETQYF
TRBJ1-4 - TRBV7-9 - TGTGCCAGCACCTCGGGTAGTCGTAATGAAAAACTGTTTTTT CASTSGSRNEKLFF
TRBJ2-6 - TRBV2 - TGTGCCAGCAGTGAAGTCCGCTCTGGGGCCAACGTCCTGACTTTC CASSEVRSGANVLTF
TRBJ2-1 TRBD1 TRBV7-3 - TGTGCCAGCAGCTTACAGGGGGCCCAGAACAATGAGCAGTTCTTC CASSLQGAQNNEQFF
TRBJ2-2 TRBD1 TRBV7-3 once TGTGCCAGCAGCTTCGGACAGGCCAACGGGGAGCTGTTTTTT CASSFGQANGELFF
TRBJ1-5 - TRBV19 - TGTGCCAGTAGTATCATACAGCCAAGGGGGCAGCCCCAGCATTTT CASSIIQPRGQPQHF
TRBJ1-5 - TRBV7-9 - TGTGCCAGCAGCTCTACGTCCAATCGGCCCCAGCATTTT CASSSTSNRPQHF
TRBJ1-1 - TRBV9 - TGTGCCAGCAGCCGGAATCCAACAGGGAACACTGAAGCTTTCTTT CASSRNPTGNTEAFF
TRBJ2-3 TRBD2 TRBV10-3 - TGTGCCACCACCCCCGGGGGGGCCACAGATACGCAGTATTTT CATTPGGATDTQYF
TRBJ2-7 - TRBV11-2 - TGTGCCAGCAGCCCGCTTCGGGACGAGCAGTACTTC CASSPLRDEQYF
TRBJ2-5 - TRBV2 - TGTGCCAGCAGTGAAGGCTGGAGCGGGGAGACCCAGTACTTC CASSEGWSGETQYF
TRBJ1-1 - TRBV30 - TGTGCCTGGAGTGTACAGACGAACACTGAAGCTTTCTTT CAWSVQTNTEAFF
TRBJ1-2 - TRBV6-5 - TGTGCCAGCAGGGGTCAGGGGTTCTATGGCTACACCTTC CASRGQGFYGYTF
TRBJ2-5 - TRBV7-2 few TGTGCCAGCAGCTTAGTGCTAGGCCCTCAAGAGACCCAGTACTTC CASSLVLGPQETQYF
TRBJ2-7 TRBD2 TRBV3-1/TRBV3-2 - TGTGCCAGCAGCCAATCAAGCGGGAACAAGTACGAGCAGTACTTC CASSQSSGNKYEQYF
TRBJ2-2 - TRBV18 once TGTGCCAGCTCACTCCCTACCGGGGAGCTGTTTTTT CASSLPTGELFF
TRBJ2-7 - TRBV28 - TGTGCCAGCACCATGGGGGCGGTTAGCTCCTACGAGCAGTACTTC CASTMGAVSSYEQYF
TRBJ1-1 - TRBV6-4 - TGTGCCAGCAAAGAGGGAATGAACACTGAAGCTTTCTTT CASKEGMNTEAFF
TRBJ2-7 TRBD1 TRBV7-2 - TGTGCCAGCAGCTTAGACAGGGGGGATGGCGAGCAGTACTTC CASSLDRGDGEQYF
TRBJ1-1 - TRBV12-3/TRBV12-4 - TGTGCCAGCAGGGAGGGGACTGAAGCTTTCTTT CASREGTEAFF
TRBJ2-6 - TRBV3-1/TRBV3-2 - TGTGCCAGCAGCCAAGTTTCCCACTCTGGGGCCAACGTCCTGACTTTC CASSQVSHSGANVLTF
TRBJ1-1 - TRBV19 - TGTGCCAGCTTAGGGGTACGGGCAGGGAGGTTTGAAGCTTTCTTT CASLGVRAGRFEAFF
TRBJ2-7 - TRBV3-1/TRBV3-2 - TGTGCCAGCAGCCAAAGTGTAACTAGCTCCTACGAGCAGTACTTC CASSQSVTSSYEQYF
TRBJ1-1 TRBD1 TRBV19 - TGTGCCAGTAGTAGTCGGGACAGGGTCGGTACTGAAGCTTTCTTT CASSSRDRVGTEAFF
TRBJ2-1 - TRBV4-2 - TGTGCCAGCAGCCAAGATACGGCCCCGGACGCTGGGAGCAATGAGCAGTTCTTC CASSQDTAPDAGSNEQFF
TRBJ2-6 TRBD2 TRBV2 - TGTGCCAGCAGCCTAGCGGGAGCTGGAGGGAGTGGGGCCAACGTCCTGACTTTC CASSLAGAGGSGANVLTF
TRBJ1-5 - TRBV6-2/TRBV6-3 - TGTGCCAGCAGCCGGGACAATAGCAATCAGCCCCAGCATTTT CASSRDNSNQPQHF